Below, 10 T cell receptor beta chains from the same sample are listed, as sequenced in a study of Graves' ophthalmopathy and Graves' hyperthyroidism. The study amplified TCR beta CDR3 regions using RNA transcripts. RT-PCR with HTBI primers came first, then second-round multiplex PCR. A single record per CDR3 protein comes from TCRdb applying MiXCR to the multiplex PCR reads. The data show more than 1,000,000 distinct CDR3 sequences, about two fifths seen once. Source material: peripheral blood or thyroid tissue (not recorded which). Receptors originate from an adult man with Graves' hyperthyroidism.

In regard to this clonotype: Given a much more abundant clone one base away, this may be a read error. The chain links TRBV20-1 to TRBJ1-5; tentatively, D is TRBD1 (6 bases). The CDR3 is 14 amino acids. Germline assignment: CDR1 DFQATT and CDR2 SNEGSKA (reference sequence). The CDR3 sequence: CSATGGYSNQPHHF. The CDR3 nucleotides read TGCAGTGCGACAGGAGGCTATAGCAATCAGCCCCATCATTTT.

This chain joins TRBV2 and TRBJ1-4, with 7 bases fitting TRBD1. Germline CDR1 reads SNHLY; CDR2 reads FYNNEI. CDR3 length equals 13 residues. V trimming: 4 bases; J trimming: 12 bases; junction bases outside the gene matches: 8. The CDR3 coding sequence is TGTGCCAGCAGTGTCGACAGGGTGGGGGAACTGTTTTTT. Encoded protein: CASSVDRVGELFF. The full variable domain, rest sourced from reference TRBV2 and TRBJ1-4, is EPEVTQTPSHQVTQMGQEVILRCVPISNHLYFYWYRQILGQKVEFLVSFYNNEISEKSEIFDDQFSVERPDGSNFTLKIRSTKLEDSAMYFCASSVDRVGELFFGSGTQLSVL.

In this sample, this clonotype turned up once. The CDR3 DNA reads as TGCAGCGGATCAGCGGGGTACACCGGGGAGCTGTTTTTT. Translation: CSGSAGYTGELFF. This rearrangement joins TRBV29-1 to TRBJ2-2; 7 bases line up with TRBD2. The CDR3 runs to 13 residues. Germline CDR1 reads SQVTM; CDR2 reads ANQGSEA. Unmatched junction bases numbered 5, after V lost 7 bases and J lost 3 bases.

This clonotype was observed many times. This chain connects TRBV10-3 to TRBJ2-7; D is ambiguous. This CDR3 spans 13 amino acids. Germline CDR1 ENHRY, CDR2 SYGVKD. Trimming shortened V by 6 bases and J by 0 bases, and 9 bases separated the two germline ends. CDR3 DNA sequence: TGTGCCATCAGGAGGACGGTCTCCTACGAGCAGTACTTC. The encoded protein is CAIRRTVSYEQYF.

The rearrangement joins TRBV29-1 to TRBJ1-2, with D unresolved. With 6 bases removed from V and 2 bases from J, the gap between germline ends came to 13 bases. The CDR3 covers 13 residues. Germline assignment: CDR1 SQVTM and CDR2 ANQGSEA. CDR3: CSVSRGGNYGYTF. The CDR3 coding sequence is TGCAGCGTATCGCGGGGAGGGAACTATGGCTACACCTTC.

A remark on this clonotype: One end of the junction varies from germline; a read error may be responsible. The chain employs TRBV20-1 and TRBJ2-2, with 8 bases aligning to TRBD1. CDR3 size: 14 residues. Germline V gene sequence: CDR1 DFQATT, CDR2 SNEGSKA (reference sequence). CDR3 protein: CSASPTGVTEELFF. The CDR3 DNA follows: TGCAGTGCTAGCCCGACAGGGGTCACCGAGGAGCTGTTTTTT.

The genes are TRBV7-9 and TRBJ2-7; perhaps TRBD2 as D (6 bases). The ends were cut back, 6 bases at V and 2 bases at J, with 14 bases in the middle. There are 14 residues in the CDR3. In germline, CDR1 is SEHNR, CDR2 FQNEAQ (reference sequence). This chain's CDR3 is CASRGGNKAYEQYF. The CDR3 coding sequence is TGTGCCAGCAGGGGGGGAAACAAGGCCTACGAGCAGTACTTC. The variable domain in full, with the rest retrieved from reference TRBV7-9 and TRBJ2-7, is DTGVSQNPRHKITKRGQNVTFRCDPISEHNRLYWYRQTLGQGPEFLTYFQNEAQLEKSRLLSDRFSAERPKGSFSTLEIQRTEQGDSAMYLCASRGGNKAYEQYFGPGTRLTVT.

With respect to this clonotype: A much larger clone lies one base from this, so it may be a read error. V usage is TRBV20-1 and J usage is TRBJ2-7; no clear D. Germline values: CDR1 DFQATT, CDR2 SNEGSKA (reference sequence). This CDR3 is built from 13 residues. The V gene lost 5 bases and the J gene lost 6 bases, with 17 bases spanning the gap. The CDR3 loop reads CSADPGRDVEQYF. CDR3 nucleotide sequence: TGCAGTGCTGACCCGGGCCGAGATGTCGAGCAGTACTTC.

This chain connects TRBV12-3 or TRBV12-4 to TRBJ2-3; 7 bases map to TRBD1. The CDR3 runs to 15 residues. Trimming cost V 6 bases and J 2 bases; bases outside gene matches: 8. CDR3 region: CASRPTGVTTDTQYF. CDR3 in DNA: TGTGCCAGCAGACCCACAGGGGTAACCACAGATACGCAGTATTTT.

The V and J genes are TRBV6-1 and TRBJ1-1, with D possibly matching TRBD1 (6 bases). The CDR3 totals 15 residues. Germline-derived CDR1 and CDR2 are MNHNS and SASEGT. The V gene lost 6 bases and the J gene lost 1 base, with 15 bases spanning the gap. In nucleotides, the CDR3 is TGTGCCAGCAGCACACCAGGGGACCGGAACACTGAAGCTTTCTTT. As protein: CASSTPGDRNTEAFF.